The entry below describes one TCR beta chain. What it binds is unknown. PCR involved 60 Vbeta and 13 Jbeta primers. Original processing methods: About 88 million unique TCR beta chains, roughly 11 million of them shared, were counted by a later analysis. Some clones are missing from TCRdb's copy, which holds only in-frame ones; the method was immunoSEQ multiplex PCR. That table gives V, J and clone size, and the DNA gave D and trimming. This sample has more than 60,000 clones, with 76% found just once. The data derive from a study of cytomegalovirus exposure and HLA in healthy donors. Whole-study findings and limits: CMV serostatus was the sole immune exposure information available. Later analysis identified several of the most significant clusters that appeared linked to common viral pathogens.

Healthy bone marrow donors made up the cohort. Deletions cut 0 bases from V and 4 bases from J, with 15 bases between. The CDR3 runs 17 residues. CDR1 is LGHNA and CDR2 is YNFKEQ in the germline V gene. The receptor was derived from a man in his late teens or twenties in good health and CMV-seronegative. The source material was PBMCs. The V and J genes are TRBV4-2 and TRBJ1-4, with a possible D match to TRBD1 (5 bases). The CDR3 bases are TGTGCCAGCAGCCAAGATTCCGTTCGGGGGGGTAATGAAAAACTGTTTTTT. Translating gives CASSQDSVRGGNEKLFF.